The T cell receptor (beta chain) under discussion was sequenced for a study of blood T cell repertoires in COVID-19. Study overall: Italy, Spain and the United States were the sources of the convalescent and acute COVID-19 samples. The analysed material was cDNA or gDNA that came from T cells, B-cell-depleted T cells, or PBMCs.

The method was immunoSEQ multiplex PCR; TCRdb's version includes in-frame clones alone and lacks a portion of them. Of some 200,000 clones detected, 83% appear once; the ten largest clones hold approximately 4.8%. Those who participated ranged in age from roughly 18 to 90 years and resided in about two dozen US areas. Clinical history as reported by participants underpinned cohort assignment. Germline loops: CDR1 SGHRS, CDR2 YFSETQ. The CDR3 loop spans 17 amino acids. Trimming cost V 4 bases and J 4 bases; bases outside gene matches: 14. The clonotype was recovered from a woman in her fifties or sixties who had been exposed to COVID-19. The chain has TRBV5-1 and TRBJ2-1; 7 nucleotides line up with TRBD1. The sequencing input was PBMCs or T cells enriched from blood (not recorded which). For the CDR3, the DNA is TGCGCCAGCAGCCCAAAAGTAGGTACAGGGGAATACAATGAGCAGTTCTTC. This translates into CASSPKVGTGEYNEQFF.